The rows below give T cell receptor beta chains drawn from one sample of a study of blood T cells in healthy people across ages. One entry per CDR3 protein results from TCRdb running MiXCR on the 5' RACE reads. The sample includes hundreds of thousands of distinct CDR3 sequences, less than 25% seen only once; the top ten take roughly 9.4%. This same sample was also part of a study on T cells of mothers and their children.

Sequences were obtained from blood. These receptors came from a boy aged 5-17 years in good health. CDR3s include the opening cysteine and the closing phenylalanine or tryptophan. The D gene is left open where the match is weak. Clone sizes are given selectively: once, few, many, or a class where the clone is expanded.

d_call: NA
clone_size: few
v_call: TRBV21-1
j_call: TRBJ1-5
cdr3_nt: TGTGCCAGCAGCAAAGGTGCCGGACAGTACTATAGCAATCAGCCCCAGCATTTT
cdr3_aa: CASSKGAGQYYSNQPQHF

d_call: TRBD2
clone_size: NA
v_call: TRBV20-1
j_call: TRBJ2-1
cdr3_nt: TGCAGTGCTAGAGATAGTACTAGCGGGAGGCAAAATGAGCAGTTCTTC
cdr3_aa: CSARDSTSGRQNEQFF

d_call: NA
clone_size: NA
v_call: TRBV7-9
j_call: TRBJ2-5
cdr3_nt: TGTGCCAGCAGCTTCGGAGGGGGCGAAGAGACCCAGTACTTC
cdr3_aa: CASSFGGGEETQYF

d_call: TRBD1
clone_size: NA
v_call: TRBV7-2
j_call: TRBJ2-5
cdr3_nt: TGTGCCAGCAGCTCCGACAGGGCATACGGAGAGACCCAGTACTTC
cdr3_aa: CASSSDRAYGETQYF

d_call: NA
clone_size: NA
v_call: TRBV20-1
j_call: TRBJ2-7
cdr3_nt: TGCAGTGCTCCAAGTAGCGGAAGCTCCTACGAGCAGTACTTC
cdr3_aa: CSAPSSGSSYEQYF

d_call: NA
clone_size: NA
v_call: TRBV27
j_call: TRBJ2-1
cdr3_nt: TGTGCCAGCAGTTTAGGTCTAGAAGGGCGGAATGAGCAGTTCTTC
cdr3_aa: CASSLGLEGRNEQFF

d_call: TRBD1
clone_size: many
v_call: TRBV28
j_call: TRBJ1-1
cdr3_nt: TGTGCCAGCAGTTTAAGGGACAGCTACACTGAAGCTTTCTTT
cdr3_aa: CASSLRDSYTEAFF

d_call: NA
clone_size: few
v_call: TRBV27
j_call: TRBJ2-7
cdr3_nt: TGTGCCAGCAGTTGGGCCCAAACCTACGAGCAGTACTTC
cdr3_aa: CASSWAQTYEQYF

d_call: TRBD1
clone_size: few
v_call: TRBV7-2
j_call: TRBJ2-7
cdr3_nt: TGTGCCAGCAGCCCGGGGACAGGGGGAGCCTACGAGCAGTACTTC
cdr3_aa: CASSPGTGGAYEQYF

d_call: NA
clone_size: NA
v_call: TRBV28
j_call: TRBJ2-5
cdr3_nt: TGTGCCAGCAGTTCAGAGCGGTTACAAGAGACCCAGTACTTC
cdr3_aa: CASSSERLQETQYF

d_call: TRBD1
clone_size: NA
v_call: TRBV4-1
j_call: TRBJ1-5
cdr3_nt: TGCGCCAGCAGCTCGAACAGGGGCGGGAATCAGCCCCAGCATTTT
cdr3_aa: CASSSNRGGNQPQHF

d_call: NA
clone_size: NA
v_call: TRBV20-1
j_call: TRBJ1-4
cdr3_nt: TGCAGTGCTAGAGAGGACGAATCAAAACTGTTTTTT
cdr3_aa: CSAREDESKLFF

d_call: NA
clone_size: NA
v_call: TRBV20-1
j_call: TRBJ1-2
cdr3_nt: TGCAGTGCCCTGACCGACAGCCGGTTCTATGGCTACACCTTC
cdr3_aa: CSALTDSRFYGYTF

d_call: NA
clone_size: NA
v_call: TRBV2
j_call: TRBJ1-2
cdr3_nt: TGTGCCAGCAGTCAAACGACAGAGGAGTATGGCTACACCTTC
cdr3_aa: CASSQTTEEYGYTF

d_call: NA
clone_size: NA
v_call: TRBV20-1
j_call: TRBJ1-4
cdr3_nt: TGCAGTGCTAGAGGTTCGGGTTATGCGGAACTGTTTTTT
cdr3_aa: CSARGSGYAELFF

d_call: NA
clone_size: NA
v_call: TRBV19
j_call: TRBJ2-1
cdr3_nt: TGCGCCAGTAGTCGTTTGACCTACAATGAGCAGTTCTTC
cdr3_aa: CASSRLTYNEQFF

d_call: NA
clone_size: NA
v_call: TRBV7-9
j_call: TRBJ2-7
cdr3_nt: TGTGCCAGCAGCTTTAATCCCGCCGGGGGTCCCTACGAGCAGTACTTC
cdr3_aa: CASSFNPAGGPYEQYF

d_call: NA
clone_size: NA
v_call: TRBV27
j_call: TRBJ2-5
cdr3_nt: TGTGCCAGCAGTTTATTATTCAGGGAAGGGGAGACCCAGTACTTC
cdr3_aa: CASSLLFREGETQYF

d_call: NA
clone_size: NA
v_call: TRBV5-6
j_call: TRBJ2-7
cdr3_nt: TGTGCCAGCAGCTTGGGAGGGGTCCACGAGCAGTACTTC
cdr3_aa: CASSLGGVHEQYF

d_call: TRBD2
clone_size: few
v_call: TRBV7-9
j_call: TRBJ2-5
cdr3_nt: TGTGCCAGCACCCAAAGGAGCGGGACGCAAGAGACCCAGTACTTC
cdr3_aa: CASTQRSGTQETQYF

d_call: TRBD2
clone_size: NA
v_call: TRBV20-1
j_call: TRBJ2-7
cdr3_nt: TGCAGTGCTAGTCGCGGGGGTCCCCCCTACCAGCAGTACTTC
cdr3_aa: CSASRGGPPYQQYF

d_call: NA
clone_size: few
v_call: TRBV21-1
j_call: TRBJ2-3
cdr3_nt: TGTGCCAGCAGCGTCCACCTAGGACAGGGGTCCACAGATACGCAGTATTTT
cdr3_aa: CASSVHLGQGSTDTQYF

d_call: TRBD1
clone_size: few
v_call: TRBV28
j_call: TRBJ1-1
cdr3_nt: TGTGCCAGCAGTGTTTGGCTCGGACAGGGGGGAAACACTGAAGCTTTCTTT
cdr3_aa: CASSVWLGQGGNTEAFF

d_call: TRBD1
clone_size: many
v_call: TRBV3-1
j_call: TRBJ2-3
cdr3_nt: TGTGCCAGCAGCCTGAGGGACAGAACGCAGTATTTT
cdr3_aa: CASSLRDRTQYF

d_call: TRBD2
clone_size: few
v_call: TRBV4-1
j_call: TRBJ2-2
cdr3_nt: TGCGCCAGCAGCCAAGTTCTTGTTAGCGGGGGGAACACCGGGGAGCTGTTTTTT
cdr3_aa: CASSQVLVSGGNTGELFF

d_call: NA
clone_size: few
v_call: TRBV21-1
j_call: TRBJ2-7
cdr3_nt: TGTGCCAGCAGTTTTTCCGGGTCTTCCCCCTACGAGCAGTACTTC
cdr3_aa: CASSFSGSSPYEQYF

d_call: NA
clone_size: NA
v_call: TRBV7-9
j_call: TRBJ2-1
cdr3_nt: TGTGCCAGCAGCGGACGGGGGATTGGTGAGCAGTTCTTC
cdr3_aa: CASSGRGIGEQFF

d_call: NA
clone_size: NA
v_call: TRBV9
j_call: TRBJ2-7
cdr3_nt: TGTGCCAGCAGCGCAGGCGCCCAGGGTAGGGACGAGCAGTACTTC
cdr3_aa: CASSAGAQGRDEQYF

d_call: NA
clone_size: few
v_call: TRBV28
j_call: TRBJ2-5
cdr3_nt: TGTGCCAGCACGGGGGGCGGACGAGAGACCCAGTACTTC
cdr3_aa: CASTGGGRETQYF

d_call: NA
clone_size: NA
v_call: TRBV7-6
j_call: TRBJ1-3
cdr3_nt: TGTGCCAGCAGCTCCACCCAGGGTATTTCTGGAAACACCATATATTTT
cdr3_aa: CASSSTQGISGNTIYF

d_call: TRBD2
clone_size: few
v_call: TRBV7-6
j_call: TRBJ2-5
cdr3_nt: TGTGCCAGCAGCTCAACTAGCGGGCCTCAAGAGACCCAGTACTTC
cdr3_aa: CASSSTSGPQETQYF

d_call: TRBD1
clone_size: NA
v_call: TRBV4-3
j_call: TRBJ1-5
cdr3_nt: TGCGCCAGCAGCCAAGGGACAGGGGGCAATCAGCCCCAGCATTTT
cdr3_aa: CASSQGTGGNQPQHF

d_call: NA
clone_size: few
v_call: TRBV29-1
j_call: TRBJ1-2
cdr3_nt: TGCAGCGTGAACCCAGGGGACTATGGCTACACCTTC
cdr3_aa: CSVNPGDYGYTF

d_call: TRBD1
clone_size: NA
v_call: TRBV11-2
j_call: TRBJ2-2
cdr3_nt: TGTGCCAGCGGCTGGGGGACAGTGAACACCGGGGAGCTGTTTTTT
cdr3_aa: CASGWGTVNTGELFF

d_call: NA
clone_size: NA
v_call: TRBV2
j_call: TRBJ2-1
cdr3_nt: TGTGCCACCAATTGGGGCAATGAGCAGTTCTTC
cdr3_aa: CATNWGNEQFF

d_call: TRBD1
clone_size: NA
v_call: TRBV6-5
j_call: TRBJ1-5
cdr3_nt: TGTGCCAGCAGTTCTTCAACAGGGGGCAGCAATCAGCCCCAGCATTTT
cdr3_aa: CASSSSTGGSNQPQHF

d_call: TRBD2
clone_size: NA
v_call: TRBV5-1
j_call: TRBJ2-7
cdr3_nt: TGCGCCAGCAGCGCCGGACTAGCGAACGAGCAGTACTTC
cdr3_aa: CASSAGLANEQYF

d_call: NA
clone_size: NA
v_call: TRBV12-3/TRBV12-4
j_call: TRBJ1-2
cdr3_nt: TGTGCCAGCAGTTTATTAGGAATGCTGAGGGCCTATGGCTACACCTTC
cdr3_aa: CASSLLGMLRAYGYTF

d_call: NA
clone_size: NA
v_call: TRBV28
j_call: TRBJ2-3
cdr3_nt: TGTGCCAGCAGTCCGCGGGACAGAGCCACAGATACGCAGTATTTT
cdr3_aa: CASSPRDRATDTQYF